This T cell receptor (beta chain) was sequenced during a study of T cells in Graves' hyperthyroidism and ophthalmopathy. Study information: Once the initial diagnosis was made, peripheral blood was obtained before any treatment. Study outcomes and limitations: Patients with ophthalmopathy were separated from those with stable hyperthyroidism by a 13 V-J model. Most clonotypes expanded in the thyroid (above 0.001) were also present in blood. Ophthalmopathy was identified by the model a median roughly six months ahead of onset.

Amplified regions were TCR beta CDR3 sequences from RNA transcripts. The HTBI set primed first-round TCR CDR3 RT-PCR. TCRdb fed the multiplex PCR reads into MiXCR, producing one record per CDR3 protein. The sample yields hundreds of thousands of distinct CDR3 sequences, under 25% seen once. This clonotype showed up just a few times. The antigen remains unidentified. Compared with germline, one end of the junction differs, possibly owing to a read error. This TCR derives from a man aged 30-40 years with Graves' ophthalmopathy. Sequenced material: blood.

The CDR3 protein is CAISVEGNTEAFF. In DNA, the CDR3 is TGTGCCATCAGCGTAGAAGGGAACACTGAAGCTTTCTTT. V and J are TRBV9 and TRBJ1-1; D uncertain. This CDR3 has 13 amino acids. CDR1 and CDR2 (germline): SGDLS, YYNGEE.